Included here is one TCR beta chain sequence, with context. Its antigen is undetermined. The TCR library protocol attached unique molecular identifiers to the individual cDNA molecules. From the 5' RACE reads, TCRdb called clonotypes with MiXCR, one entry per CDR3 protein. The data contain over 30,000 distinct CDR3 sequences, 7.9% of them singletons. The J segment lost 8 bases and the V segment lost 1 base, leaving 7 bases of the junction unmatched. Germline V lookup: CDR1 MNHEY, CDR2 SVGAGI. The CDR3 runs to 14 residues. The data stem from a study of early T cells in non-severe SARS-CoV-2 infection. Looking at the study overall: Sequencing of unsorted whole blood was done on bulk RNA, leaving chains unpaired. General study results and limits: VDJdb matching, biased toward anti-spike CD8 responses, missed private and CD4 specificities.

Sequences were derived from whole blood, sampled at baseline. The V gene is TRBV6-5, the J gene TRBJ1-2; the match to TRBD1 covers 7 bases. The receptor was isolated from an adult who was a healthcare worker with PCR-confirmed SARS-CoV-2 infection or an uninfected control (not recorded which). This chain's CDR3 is CASSYLTGSRGYTF. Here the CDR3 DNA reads TGTGCCAGCAGTTACTTGACAGGGTCTCGCGGCTACACCTTC.